The 31 T cell receptor beta chains listed next were all sequenced from one sample in a study of shared clonotypes between healthy human individuals. Data came from immunoSEQ multiplex PCR; TCRdb stores just in-frame clones and leaves some out. In the table there are about 2.4 million clones, more than 85% of which are singletons. The sample was naive CD4+ T cells from PBMCs. Stated subset: CD45RA+ positively selected. All receptors come from a man aged 18 to 35 in good health. Some clones in this sample may be carry-over from other donors' samples.

J is TRBJ2-1 and V is TRBV7-6; 13 nucleotides align to TRBD2. V shed 5 bases and J 7 bases; nucleotides not matched to a gene: 2. CDR3 length: 14 residues. From germline, CDR1 is SGHVS and CDR2 FNYEAQ. The CDR3 DNA sequence: TGTGCCAGCAGCCAGGGACTAGCGGGGAATGAGCAGTTCTTC. It is translated as CASSQGLAGNEQFF.

The V call is TRBV29-1, the J call TRBJ1-2, with TRBD1 matching 9 bases. The CDR3 runs 13 residues. Per the germline V gene, CDR1 is SQVTM and CDR2 is ANQGSEA. V dropped 5 bases and J dropped 8; count of bases not matched to a gene: 9. CDR3 DNA: TGCAGCGTTTCTCCGGGACAGGGAAGGGGCTACACCTTC. Translated, it gives CSVSPGQGRGYTF.

Regarding this clone: Other DNA sequences within the sample encode an identical CDR3. The chain uses TRBV6-5 and TRBJ2-7, with TRBD2 matching over 8 bases. The ends lost 5 bases at V and 0 bases at J; junction bases unmatched: 3. This CDR3 is 14 amino acids long. Looked up from germline, CDR1 is MNHEY and CDR2 is SVGAGI. CDR3 nucleotide sequence: TGTGCCAGCAGTAGAACTAGCGGCTCCTACGAGCAGTACTTC. This codes for CASSRTSGSYEQYF.

CDR3 sequence: CASSQGFSYNEQFF. In DNA form, the CDR3 reads TGTGCCAGCAGCCAGGGTTTCTCCTACAATGAGCAGTTCTTC. The rearrangement joins TRBV11-3 to TRBJ2-1; tentatively, D is TRBD1 (5 bases). The germline gives CDR1 SGHNT, CDR2 YENEEA. The CDR3 covers 14 residues. V shed 5 bases and J shed 0 bases, with 8 bases lying between them.

The chain employs TRBV6-4 and TRBJ2-2, with TRBD2 matching 10 bases. This CDR3 has 18 residues. J was trimmed by 6 bases and V by 0 bases; bases with no gene match: 10. In germline, CDR1 is MRHNA, CDR2 SNTAGT. In DNA form, the CDR3 reads TGTGCCAGCAGTGACTCGGAGCGGGAGGGAAGCGGGGCCGGGGAGCTGTTTTTT. It encodes CASSDSEREGSGAGELFF.

The rearrangement links TRBV30 to TRBJ1-3, with 9 bases matching TRBD1. With V trimmed by 4 bases and J by 2 bases, 6 bases remained unmatched. CDR1 is GTSNPN, CDR2 SVGIG, per germline (reference sequence). This CDR3 contains 15 residues. CDR3 coding DNA: TGTGCCTGGAAATCGGGACAGGGCACTGGAAACACCATATATTTT. Encoded protein: CAWKSGQGTGNTIYF.

J is TRBJ2-7 and V is TRBV11-1, with D possibly TRBD2 on 6 matching bases. Trimming left V 5 bases short and J 4 bases short, with 21 bases between. CDR3 length equals 16 residues. CDR1 and CDR2 from the germline V gene are SGHAT and FQDESV (reference sequence). The CDR3 spells CASSSRTVGGTYEQYF. For the CDR3, the DNA is TGTGCCAGCAGCAGTCGGACCGTCGGGGGAACTTACGAGCAGTACTTC.

This chain connects TRBV19 to TRBJ2-2, with D possibly being TRBD1 (6 bases). The CDR3 runs to 16 residues. Germline V gene lookup returns CDR1 LNHDA and CDR2 SQIVND (reference sequence). The V end was cut by 4 bases, the J end by 4 bases, with 16 bases between. As DNA, the CDR3 is TGTGCCAGTAGTAACCCCAGACAGGCAAGCACCGGGGAGCTGTTTTTT. Its protein is CASSNPRQASTGELFF.

V and J are TRBV7-9 and TRBJ2-5; no definite D call. V gave up 5 bases and J gave up 5 bases, with 9 bases separating them. This CDR3 is built from 12 residues. Germline V gene lookup returns CDR1 SEHNR and CDR2 FQNEAQ (reference sequence). DNA of the CDR3: TGTGCCAGCAGCCCCCAGGCGGAGACCCAGTACTTC. As protein: CASSPQAETQYF.

A remark on this clone: The junction differs from germline at one of its ends, possibly a read error. The genes are TRBV19 and TRBJ1-4, with D tentatively TRBD1 (5 bases). Germline V gene sequence: CDR1 LNHDA, CDR2 SQIVND (reference sequence). This CDR3 spans 15 amino acids. The CDR3 DNA reads TGTGCCAGTAAACAGGTGGGCAGTCGTAATCAAAAACTGTTTTTT. Its translation is CASKQVGSRNQKLFF. Complete variable domain (other parts from reference TRBV19 and TRBJ1-4): DGGITQSPKYLFRKEGQNVTLSCEQNLNHDAMYWYRQDPGQGLRLIYYSQIVNDFQKGDIAEGYSVSREKKESFPLTVTSAQKNPTAFYLCASKQVGSRNQKLFFGSGTQLSVL.

The CDR3 sequence: CASGFYGYTF. The CDR3 coding sequence is TGTGCCAGTGGGTTCTATGGCTACACCTTC. The chain is built from TRBV19 and TRBJ1-2; no clear D gene. The germline V and J ends were trimmed by 8 bases and 4 bases, with 5 bases remaining between them. CDR1 is LNHDA and CDR2 is SQIVND in the germline V gene (reference sequence). The CDR3 spans 10 residues.

The genes are TRBV4-2 and TRBJ2-3; D call uncertain. The ends were cut back, 0 bases at V and 0 bases at J, with 10 bases in the middle. The germline V gene has CDR1 LGHNA and CDR2 YNFKEQ. The CDR3 runs to 16 residues. For the CDR3, the DNA is TGTGCCAGCAGCCAAGACCTCGGCGCTAGCACAGATACGCAGTATTTT. Its translation: CASSQDLGASTDTQYF.

The chain is built from TRBV6-5 and TRBJ1-2; no clear D. The CDR3 spans 15 residues. Germline assignment: CDR1 MNHEY and CDR2 SVGAGI. Trimming took 6 bases from V and 0 from J, leaving 14 bases between them. CDR3 protein: CASRPLSRPNYGYTF. The CDR3 region has the DNA TGTGCCAGCAGGCCCCTTTCCCGCCCTAACTATGGCTACACCTTC.

V gene TRBV7-3 combines with J gene TRBJ2-7; 8 nucleotides agree with TRBD2. V lost 4 bases and J lost 5; bases outside the gene matches: 4. The germline V gene encodes CDR1 SGHTA and CDR2 FQGTGA. This CDR3 is built from 13 residues. Written as DNA, the CDR3 is TGTGCCAGCAGCTCGGGACTAGGAAACGAGCAGTACTTC. It yields the protein CASSSGLGNEQYF.

CDR3 protein: CATSRVTRASNQPQHF. The CDR3 nucleotides are TGTGCCACCAGCAGAGTAACCAGGGCTAGCAATCAGCCCCAGCATTTT. The rearrangement links TRBV15 to TRBJ1-5; a weak D match, TRBD1 (5 bases). The CDR3 contains 16 residues. V was pared by 1 base and J by 0 bases, with 10 bases between. CDR1 is LNHNV and CDR2 is YYDKDF in the germline V gene (reference sequence).

The chain uses TRBV11-2 and TRBJ1-4, with no clear D. CDR3 size: 12 residues. Germline V gene data show CDR1 as SGHAT and CDR2 as FQNNGV. The V end lost 0 bases, the J end lost 8 bases, and 4 bases lay between the germline ends. For the CDR3, the DNA is TGTGCCAGCAGCTTAGATCGGGAAAAACTGTTTTTT. Protein product: CASSLDREKLFF.

DNA for the CDR3: TGTGCCAGCAGTTTGGGATCTCAGGGGGTCTACACCTTC. Protein: CASSLGSQGVYTF. The chain recombines TRBV28 with TRBJ1-2; 7 nucleotides match TRBD1. After removal of 3 bases from V and 10 bases from J, the junction contained 8 bases not matched to a gene. Germline V gene sequence: CDR1 MDHEN, CDR2 SYDVKM. The CDR3 consists of 13 residues.

Of note for this clone: The CDR3 ends on some other residue instead of the conserved phenylalanine or tryptophan, so this is likely a read error. The V call is TRBV29-1, the J call TRBJ1-1; D is undetermined. Germline V gene sequence: CDR1 SQVTM, CDR2 ANQGSEA. V was cut by 6 bases and J by 0 bases, with 8 bases left in between. The CDR3 is 12 residues long. CDR3 sequence: CSVKGMNTEAFL. CDR3 in DNA: TGCAGCGTAAAGGGTATGAACACTGAAGCTTTCCTT.

This clone was picked up one time. The V and J genes are TRBV7-6 and TRBJ2-7; 7 nucleotides agree with TRBD1. Germline CDR1 and CDR2: SGHVS and FNYEAQ. CDR3 length: 11 amino acids. Trimming removed 6 bases from V and 7 bases from J; junction bases left unmatched: 3. The DNA for the CDR3 is TGTGCCAGCAGTATCAGGGGGGAGCAGTACTTC. Translating it yields CASSIRGEQYF.

As DNA, the CDR3 is TGTGCCAGTAGTATGCTGACGCTGGGTACTAATGAAAAACTGTTTTTT. As protein: CASSMLTLGTNEKLFF. V gene TRBV19 combines with J gene TRBJ1-4; D remains ambiguous. Germline CDR1 and CDR2: LNHDA and SQIVND (reference sequence). This CDR3 is 16 amino acids long. Trimming stripped 3 bases from V and 2 bases from J, with 13 bases between.

The rearrangement joins TRBV6-4 to TRBJ2-2; 8 bases match TRBD2. The CDR3 consists of 14 residues. With 10 bases clipped from V and 7 bases from J, the junction kept 11 bases outside the gene matches. In germline, CDR1 is MRHNA, CDR2 SNTAGT. The CDR3, as DNA: TGTGCCACCTCGTATAGCGGGATTGACGGGGAGCTGTTTTTT. It is translated as CATSYSGIDGELFF.

Concerning this clone itself: Other DNA variants within this sample encode the same CDR3. The chain carries TRBV5-1 and TRBJ1-2; D gene ambiguous. Germline CDR1 is SGHRS and CDR2 is YFSETQ. V dropped 3 bases and J dropped 8 bases, with 14 bases sitting between them. This CDR3 region has 13 residues. CDR3 in DNA: TGCGCCAGCAGCTCGGAGGGTGTGGGAGGCTACACCTTC. It codes for CASSSEGVGGYTF.

The chain employs TRBV19 and TRBJ1-5; 7 bases map to TRBD1. With V trimmed by 4 bases and J by 9 bases, 9 bases remained unmatched. The CDR3 length is 14 residues. The germline V gene encodes CDR1 LNHDA and CDR2 SQIVND (reference sequence). The CDR3 reads CASSRDSRIGPQHF. DNA of the CDR3: TGTGCCAGTAGTAGGGACAGTCGTATCGGGCCCCAGCATTTT.

V is TRBV19 and J is TRBJ2-2; 9 positions agree with TRBD1. Losses at the gene ends were 5 bases for V and 1 base for J; bases not matched to a gene: 5. This CDR3 contains 16 residues. The germline V gene has CDR1 LNHDA and CDR2 SQIVND (reference sequence). The CDR3 is CASSVTGGWNTGELFF. For the CDR3, the DNA is TGTGCCAGTAGTGTAACAGGGGGCTGGAACACCGGGGAGCTGTTTTTT.

The J gene is TRBJ1-3, the V gene TRBV7-8; D unclear. Trimming took 4 bases from V and 2 from J, leaving 12 bases between them. CDR1 SGHVS and CDR2 FQNEAQ come from the germline V gene. The CDR3 is made up of 15 amino acids. CDR3 bases: TGTGCCAGCAGCTCCAGCACGAGGGCTGGAAACACCATATATTTT. Protein: CASSSSTRAGNTIYF. The full variable domain, rest sourced from reference TRBV7-8 and TRBJ1-3, is GAGVSQSPRYKVAKRGQDVALRCDPISGHVSLFWYQQALGQGPEFLTYFQNEAQLDKSGLPSDRFFAERPEGSVSTLKIQRTQQEDSAVYLCASSSSTRAGNTIYFGEGSWLTVV.

The chain couples TRBV5-4 to TRBJ2-5; D is undetermined. V was trimmed by 2 bases and J by 0 bases, leaving 8 bases between them. The CDR3 is made up of 14 amino acids. CDR1 is SGHNT and CDR2 is YYREEE in the germline V gene (reference sequence). For the CDR3, the DNA is TGTGCCAGCAGCTTAGGTCAGCACCAAGAGACCCAGTACTTC. Translated, it gives CASSLGQHQETQYF.

Note on this clone: Other DNA sequences in this sample translate to the same CDR3. The V call is TRBV14, the J call TRBJ2-1, with D perhaps matching TRBD2 (6 bases). V was cut by 1 base and J by 6 bases, with 10 bases left in between. This CDR3 region has 14 residues. Germline V gives CDR1 SGHDN, CDR2 FVKESK. The chain's CDR3 is CASSQVRAGNEQFF. The CDR3 nucleotides read TGTGCCAGCAGCCAAGTTAGAGCGGGCAATGAGCAGTTCTTC.

This clone has a single count. The chain combines TRBV28 with TRBJ2-7, with D unresolved. The CDR3 is made up of 14 amino acids. V lost 7 bases and J lost 2, with 15 bases in between. CDR1 and CDR2 from the germline V gene are MDHEN and SYDVKM. The CDR3 reads CASTPRNRAYEQYF. DNA for the CDR3: TGTGCCAGCACCCCAAGGAACAGAGCCTACGAGCAGTACTTC.

This clone has only a few counts. The V gene is TRBV5-1, the J gene TRBJ2-1; no clear D. Germline-derived CDR1 and CDR2 are SGHRS and YFSETQ. The CDR3 is made up of 12 amino acids. With 5 bases removed from V and 5 bases from J, the gap between germline ends came to 8 bases. CDR3 nucleotides: TGCGCCAGCAGTTTCCCAAACAATGAGCAGTTCTTC. It specifies CASSFPNNEQFF. The full variable domain, with the rest looked up from reference TRBV5-1 and TRBJ2-1, is KAGVTQTPRYLIKTRGQQVTLSCSPISGHRSVSWYQQTPGQGLQFLFEYFSETQRNKGNFPGRFSGRQFSNSRSEMNVSTLELGDSALYLCASSFPNNEQFFGPGTRLTVL.

About this clone itself: The sample contains more than one DNA sequence encoding this CDR3. The CDR3 bases are TGTGCCAGCAGTCTACAGGGGCGGGACACTGAAGCTTTCTTT. Residues: CASSLQGRDTEAFF. This chain connects TRBV6-1 to TRBJ1-1; 7 nucleotides line up with TRBD1. CDR1 is MNHNS and CDR2 is SASEGT in the germline V gene. The trim removed 5 bases at V and 3 bases at J, leaving 6 bases unmatched. The CDR3 length is 14 residues.

CDR3 DNA sequence: TGTGCCAGCAGCTTACAGGGGATGTTTGGAAACACCATATATTTT. Translated: CASSLQGMFGNTIYF. This chain joins TRBV7-9 and TRBJ1-3, with a possible D match to TRBD1 (6 bases). Germline values: CDR1 SEHNR, CDR2 FQNEAQ (reference sequence). This CDR3 has 15 residues. Trimming removed 2 bases from V and 3 bases from J, with 11 bases in between.